This T cell receptor (beta chain) comes out of a study of blood T cell repertoires in COVID-19 (dated by TCRdb to about 2020). Context from the whole study: The collaborator samples originated in the United States, Italy and Spain and spanned the acute and convalescent phases of COVID-19. Subjects who had been exposed to COVID-19, were actively infected with it, or had recovered from it provided the deeply sampled blood TCRbeta repertoires that made up the dataset. Samples came from the ongoing ImmuneRACE study (first 160 participants) plus 1,254 subjects from 6 global collaborators. The prospective study material was composed of cDNA or gDNA derived from T cells, B-cell-depleted T cells, or PBMCs. The sample metadata nearly always contained a de-identified subject ID, COVID-19 status, age in years and sex. The repertoires were released in a freely available public database intended as a resource for research on the immune response to SARS-CoV-2. HLA class I and class II types, where available, came from metadata supplied by the sample provider rather than from assay-based typing. Here is what the overall study found, with its caveats: Clinical and demographic metadata were provided uncurated, with the amount varying by source and participant.

TCRbeta CDR3 regions were amplified from genomic DNA by means of the immunoSEQ Assay, a bias-controlled multiplex PCR. Under the source paper's analysis protocol: The number of nucleated cells in each sample was estimated from the amplification of reference gene primers within the assay. To quantify the absolute abundance of each unique TCRbeta CDR3 rearrangement, sequence reads were collapsed and filtered. Productive Simpson clonality was computed per sample as the square root of Simpson's diversity index over productive rearrangements. The immuneACCESS repertoire file appears here via TCRdb, limited to in-frame rearrangements. These files lack a portion of the clones; in checked studies, under half of the deficit traces to unresolved V genes, and the cause of the others is not known. V, J and clone size reflect that table, while D and trimming were determined from the DNA. For this sample the table gives some 200,000 clones, of which about 82% were detected only once. The ten largest clones take up under 11% of the sample.

Worth noting for this clone: Its antigen specificity is not known. The sample holds no much larger clone one base away, and base qualities are not on file.

Collaborating institutions collected whole blood in K2EDTA tubes following their own protocols. For TCRbeta analysis, collaborators shipped samples in one of three forms: frozen whole blood, isolated PBMCs, or DNA extracted from either of those sample types. V and J are truncated by 0 bases and 2 bases respectively, leaving an intervening sequence of 5 bases. From the germline V gene, CDR1 is MNHEY and CDR2 is SVGAGI. CDR3 length: 15 amino acids, cysteine to phenylalanine. Of the read, only the CDR3 DNA is kept; its 45 bases are in frame from base 1. The chain was built from TRBV6-5 and TRBJ2-6, with the D gene uncertain. The sequence was obtained from a woman aged 80 or over with acute or convalescent COVID-19. Material: peripheral blood. The CDR3 region reads CASSYSSAGANVLTF. The sequenced DNA: TGTGCCAGCAGTTACTCGAGTGCTGGGGCCAACGTCCTGACTTTC.